The clone carrying this T cell receptor (beta chain) came up many times. These data come from a study of CD8+CD57+ T cells in acquired aplastic anemia. The V and J ends lost 3 bases and 1 base respectively, with 10 bases between them. The CDR3 runs 14 residues. The germline CDR1 and CDR2 sequences are LNHDA and SQIVND (reference sequence). Only patients with CD8+CD57+ cell expansion on flow cytometry were chosen for sequencing. Researchers used genomic DNA as the template to profile TCR beta VDJ and CDR3. TCRdb re-derived calls from the reads in MiXCR, one entry per CDR3 protein. The table includes around 200,000 distinct CDR3 sequences, around 49% detected once.

The V and J genes are TRBV19 and TRBJ2-7, with D perhaps TRBD1 (6 bases). The clonotype comes from a human donor with aplastic anemia. The sequenced sample consisted of sorted CD4+, CD8+, or CD8+CD57+ T cells (not recorded which) from PBMCs. The CDR3: CASSISGTSYEQYF. The CDR3 region has the DNA TGTGCCAGTAGTATCTCCGGGACATCCTACGAGCAGTACTTC.